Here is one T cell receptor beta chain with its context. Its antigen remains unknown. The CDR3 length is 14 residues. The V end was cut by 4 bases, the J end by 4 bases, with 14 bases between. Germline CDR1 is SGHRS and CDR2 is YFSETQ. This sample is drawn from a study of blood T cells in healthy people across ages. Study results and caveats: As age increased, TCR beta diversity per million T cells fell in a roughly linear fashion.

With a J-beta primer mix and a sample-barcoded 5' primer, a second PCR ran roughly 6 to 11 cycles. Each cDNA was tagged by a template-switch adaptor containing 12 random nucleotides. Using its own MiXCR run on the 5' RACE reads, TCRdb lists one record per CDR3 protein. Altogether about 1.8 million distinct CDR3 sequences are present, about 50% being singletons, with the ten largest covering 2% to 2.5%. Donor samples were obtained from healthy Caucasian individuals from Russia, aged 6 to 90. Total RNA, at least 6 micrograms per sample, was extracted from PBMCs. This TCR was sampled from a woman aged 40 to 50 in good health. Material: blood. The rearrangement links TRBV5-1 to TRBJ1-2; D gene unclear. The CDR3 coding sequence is TGCGCCAGCAGCCTGAGGGAACACGGCTATGGCTACACCTTC. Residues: CASSLREHGYGYTF.